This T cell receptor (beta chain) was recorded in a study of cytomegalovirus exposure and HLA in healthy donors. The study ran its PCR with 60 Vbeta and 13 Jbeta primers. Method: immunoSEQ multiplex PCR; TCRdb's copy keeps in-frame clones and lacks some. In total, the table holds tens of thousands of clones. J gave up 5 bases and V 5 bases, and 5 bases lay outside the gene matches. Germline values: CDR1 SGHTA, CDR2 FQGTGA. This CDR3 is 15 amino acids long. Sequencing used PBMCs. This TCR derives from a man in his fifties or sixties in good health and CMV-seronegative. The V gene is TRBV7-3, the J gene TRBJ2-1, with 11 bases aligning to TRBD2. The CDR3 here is CASSIMTSGNNEQFF. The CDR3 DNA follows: TGTGCCAGCAGCATTATGACTAGCGGGAACAATGAGCAGTTCTTC.